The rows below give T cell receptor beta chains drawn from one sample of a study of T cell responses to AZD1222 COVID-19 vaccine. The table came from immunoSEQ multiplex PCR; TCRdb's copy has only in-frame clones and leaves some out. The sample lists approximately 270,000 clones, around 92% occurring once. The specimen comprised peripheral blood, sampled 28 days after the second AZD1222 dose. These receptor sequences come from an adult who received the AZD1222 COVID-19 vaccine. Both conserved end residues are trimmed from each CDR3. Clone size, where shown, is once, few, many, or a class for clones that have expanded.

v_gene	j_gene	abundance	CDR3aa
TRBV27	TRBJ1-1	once	ASSLTGGNTEAF
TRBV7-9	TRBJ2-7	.	ASSLSGAGYEQY
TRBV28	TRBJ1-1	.	ASSFRGALLIEAF
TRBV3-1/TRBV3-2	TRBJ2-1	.	ASSRAGFDGEQF
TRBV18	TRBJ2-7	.	ASSHGQGTPYEQY
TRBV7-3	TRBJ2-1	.	ASSSRSYNEQF
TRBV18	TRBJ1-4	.	ASSRKEKLF
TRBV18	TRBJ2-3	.	ASSSLILTESTQY
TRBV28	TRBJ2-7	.	ASSFHAMLTYEQY
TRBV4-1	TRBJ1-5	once	ASSQEYLQPQH
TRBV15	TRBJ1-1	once	ATSRDRGPSSGVAF
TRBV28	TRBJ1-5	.	ASSLGTVEQPQH
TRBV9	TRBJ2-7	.	ASSVSDSPYEQY
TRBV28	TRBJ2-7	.	ASRAGQASYEQY
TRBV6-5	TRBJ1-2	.	ARSTGGSGGYT
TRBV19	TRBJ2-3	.	ASSIGGPYTDTQY
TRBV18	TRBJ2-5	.	ASSPPVSPETQY
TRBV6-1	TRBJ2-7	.	ASSEGQVLSNREQY
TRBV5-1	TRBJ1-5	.	ASSLGGLQGNQPQH
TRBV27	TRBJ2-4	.	ASIAQGARNIQY
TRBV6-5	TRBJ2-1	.	ASSYTSGATYNEQF
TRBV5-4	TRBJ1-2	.	ASSLGQGDYGYT
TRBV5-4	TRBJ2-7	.	ASRPGQVVNEQY
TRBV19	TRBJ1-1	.	ASAAPRSWAEAF
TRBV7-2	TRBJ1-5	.	ASSRRGDNQPQH
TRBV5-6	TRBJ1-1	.	ASSLAGGGNTEAF
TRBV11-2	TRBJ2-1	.	ASSLAPPSQEGF
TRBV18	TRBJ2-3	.	ASSQDTSTDTQY
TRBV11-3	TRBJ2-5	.	ASSLREEETQY
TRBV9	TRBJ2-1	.	ASSVGPNNEQF
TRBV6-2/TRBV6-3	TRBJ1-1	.	ASSYSRFGNTEAF
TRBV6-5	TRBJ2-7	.	ASQEGPPYEQY
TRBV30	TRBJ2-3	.	AWIRFETDTQY
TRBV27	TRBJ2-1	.	ARWTGRF
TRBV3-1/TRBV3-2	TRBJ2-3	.	ASSPPSTDTQY
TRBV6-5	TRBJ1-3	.	ASSLNSGNTIY
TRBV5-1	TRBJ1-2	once	ATGGGPGGYGYT
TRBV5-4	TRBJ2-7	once	ASSQSGPYEQY
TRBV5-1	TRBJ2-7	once	ASSGGGTSDYEQY